This passage covers 2 T cell receptor beta chains from one sample sequenced in a study of shared clonotypes between healthy human individuals (dated by TCRdb to 2018 to 2021). The library was made by the immunoSEQ multiplex PCR assay. TCRdb re-hosts the immuneACCESS table, in-frame sequences only. Its copies lack some clones; in the studies checked, an unresolved V gene accounts for under half of them, and the cause for the rest is not known. The sample table shows some 2,100,000 clones, and under 97% are seen once. Around 0.13% of the sample is held by the ten biggest clonotypes. Sequenced material: naive CD4+ T cells sorted from blood. The cell subset or site label for this specimen denotes: CD45RA+ positively selected. These receptors were collected from a man between 18 and 35 years old in good health.

The V gene is TRBV29-1, the J gene TRBJ2-3, with D perhaps TRBD2 (5 bases). The V and J ends lost 3 bases and 6 bases respectively, with 10 bases between them. CDR1 is SQVTM, CDR2 ANQGSEA, per germline. The CDR3 extends over 12 amino acids. The CDR3 here is CSVEELVDTQYF. The DNA for the CDR3 is TGCAGCGTTGAGGAACTAGTGGATACGCAGTATTTT.

The rearrangement uses TRBV4-2 and TRBJ2-7, with D maybe TRBD1 (5 bases). From germline, CDR1 is LGHNA and CDR2 YNFKEQ. Deletions cut 0 bases from V and 6 bases from J, with 18 bases between. This CDR3 comprises 16 residues. CDR3 region: CASSQDSTAQVSEQYF. CDR3 in DNA: TGTGCCAGCAGCCAAGATTCGACAGCCCAGGTGAGCGAGCAGTACTTC.